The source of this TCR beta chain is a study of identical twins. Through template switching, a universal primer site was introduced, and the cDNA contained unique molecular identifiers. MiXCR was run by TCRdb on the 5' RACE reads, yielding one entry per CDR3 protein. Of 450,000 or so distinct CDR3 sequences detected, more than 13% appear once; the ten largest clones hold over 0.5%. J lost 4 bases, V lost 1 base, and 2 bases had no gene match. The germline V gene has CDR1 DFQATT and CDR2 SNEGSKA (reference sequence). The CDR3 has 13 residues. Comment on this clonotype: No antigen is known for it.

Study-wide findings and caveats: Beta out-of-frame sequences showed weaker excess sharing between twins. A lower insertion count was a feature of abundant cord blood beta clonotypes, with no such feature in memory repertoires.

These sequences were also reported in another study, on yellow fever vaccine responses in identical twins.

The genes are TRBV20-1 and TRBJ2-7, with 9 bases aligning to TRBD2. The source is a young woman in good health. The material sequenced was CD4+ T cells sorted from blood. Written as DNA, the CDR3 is TGCAGTGCTAGAGGCGGGGGGGCGTACGAGCAGTACTTC. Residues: CSARGGGAYEQYF.